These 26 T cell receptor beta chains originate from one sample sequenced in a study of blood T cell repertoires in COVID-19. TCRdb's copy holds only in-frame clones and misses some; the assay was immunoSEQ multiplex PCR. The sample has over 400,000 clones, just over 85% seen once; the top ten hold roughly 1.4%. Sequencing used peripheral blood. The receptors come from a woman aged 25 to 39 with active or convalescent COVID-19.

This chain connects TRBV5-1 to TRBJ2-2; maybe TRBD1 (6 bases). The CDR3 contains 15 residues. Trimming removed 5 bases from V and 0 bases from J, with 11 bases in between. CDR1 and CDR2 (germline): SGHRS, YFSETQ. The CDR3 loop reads CASSLAGANTGELFF. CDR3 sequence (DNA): TGCGCCAGCAGTCTTGCAGGGGCGAACACCGGGGAGCTGTTTTTT.

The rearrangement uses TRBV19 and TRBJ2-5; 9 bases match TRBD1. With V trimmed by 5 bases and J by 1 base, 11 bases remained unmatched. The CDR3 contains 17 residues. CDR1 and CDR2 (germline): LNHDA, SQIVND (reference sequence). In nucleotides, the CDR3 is TGTGCCAGTAGTGCCCTTCCGGGACAGGGTTTCCAAGAGACCCAGTACTTC. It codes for CASSALPGQGFQETQYF.

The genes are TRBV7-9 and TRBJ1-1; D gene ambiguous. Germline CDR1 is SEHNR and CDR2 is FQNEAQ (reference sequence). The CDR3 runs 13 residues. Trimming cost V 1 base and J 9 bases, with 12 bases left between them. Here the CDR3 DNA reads TGTGCCAGCAGCTTAGGAGCTACGACACAAGCTTTCTTT. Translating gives CASSLGATTQAFF.

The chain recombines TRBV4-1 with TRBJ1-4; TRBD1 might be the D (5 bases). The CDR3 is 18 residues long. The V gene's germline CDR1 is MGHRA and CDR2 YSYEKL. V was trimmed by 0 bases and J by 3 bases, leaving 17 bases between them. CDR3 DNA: TGCGCCAGCAGCCAAGATATTCGACAGTCCTTGTCTAATGAAAAACTGTTTTTT. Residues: CASSQDIRQSLSNEKLFF.

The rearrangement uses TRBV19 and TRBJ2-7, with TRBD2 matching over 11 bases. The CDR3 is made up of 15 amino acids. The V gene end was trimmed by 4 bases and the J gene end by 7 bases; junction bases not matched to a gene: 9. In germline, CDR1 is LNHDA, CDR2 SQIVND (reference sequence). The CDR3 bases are TGTGCCAGTAGTACCCTGACTAGCGGGATGGGGGAGCAGTACTTC. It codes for CASSTLTSGMGEQYF.

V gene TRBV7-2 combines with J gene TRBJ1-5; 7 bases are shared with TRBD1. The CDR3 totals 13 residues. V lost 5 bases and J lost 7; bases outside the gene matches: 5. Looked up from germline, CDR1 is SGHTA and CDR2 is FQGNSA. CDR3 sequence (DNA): TGTGCCAGCAGCGCGAGACAGGGCCAGCCCCAGCATTTT. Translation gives CASSARQGQPQHF.

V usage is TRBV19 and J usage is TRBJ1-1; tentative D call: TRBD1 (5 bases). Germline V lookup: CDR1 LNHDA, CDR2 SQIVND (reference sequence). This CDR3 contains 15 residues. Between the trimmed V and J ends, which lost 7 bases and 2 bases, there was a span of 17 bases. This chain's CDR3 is CASTIGHSVNTEAFF. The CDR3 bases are TGTGCCAGTACTATCGGACATTCGGTAAACACTGAAGCTTTCTTT.

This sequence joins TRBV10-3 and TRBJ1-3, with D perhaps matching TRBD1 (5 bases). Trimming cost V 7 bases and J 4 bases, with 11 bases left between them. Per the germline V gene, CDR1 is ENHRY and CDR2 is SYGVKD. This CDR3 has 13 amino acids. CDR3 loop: CAITGGTGNTIYF. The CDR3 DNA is TGTGCCATCACCGGGGGAACAGGAAACACCATATATTTT.

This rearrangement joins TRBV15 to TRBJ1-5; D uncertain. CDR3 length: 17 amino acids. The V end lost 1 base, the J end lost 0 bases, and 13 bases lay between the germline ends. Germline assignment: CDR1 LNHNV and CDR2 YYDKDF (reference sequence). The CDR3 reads CATSRVSGDYSNQPQHF. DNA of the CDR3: TGTGCCACCAGCAGAGTTAGCGGGGATTATAGCAATCAGCCCCAGCATTTT.

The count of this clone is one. The CDR3 coding sequence is TGTGCCAGCAGTTACACTTCAGGGTTCGGCTACACCTTC. It codes for CASSYTSGFGYTF. The J gene is TRBJ1-2, the V gene TRBV6-5, with a possible D match to TRBD1 (5 bases). Germline assignment: CDR1 MNHEY and CDR2 SVGAGI. The CDR3 is 13 residues long. V lost 2 bases and J 8 bases, leaving 12 bases between the germline ends.

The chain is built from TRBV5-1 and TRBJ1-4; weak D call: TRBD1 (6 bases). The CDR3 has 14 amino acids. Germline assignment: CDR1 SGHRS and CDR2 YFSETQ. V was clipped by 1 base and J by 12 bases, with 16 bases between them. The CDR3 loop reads CASSLTYPGGQLFF. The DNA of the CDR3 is TGCGCCAGCAGCTTGACGTACCCGGGGGGGCAACTGTTTTTT. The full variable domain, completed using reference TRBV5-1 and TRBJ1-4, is KAGVTQTPRYLIKTRGQQVTLSCSPISGHRSVSWYQQTPGQGLQFLFEYFSETQRNKGNFPGRFSGRQFSNSRSEMNVSTLELGDSALYLCASSLTYPGGQLFFGSGTQLSVL.

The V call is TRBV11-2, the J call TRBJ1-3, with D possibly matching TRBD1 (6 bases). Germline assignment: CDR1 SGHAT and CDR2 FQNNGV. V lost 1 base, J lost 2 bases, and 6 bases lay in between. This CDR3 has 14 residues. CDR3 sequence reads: CASSLAGAGNTIYF. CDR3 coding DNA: TGTGCCAGCAGCTTAGCAGGGGCTGGAAACACCATATATTTT.

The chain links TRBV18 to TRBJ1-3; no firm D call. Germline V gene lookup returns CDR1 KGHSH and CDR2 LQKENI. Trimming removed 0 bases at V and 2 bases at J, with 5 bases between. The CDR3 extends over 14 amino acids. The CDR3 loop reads CASSPPGAGNTIYF. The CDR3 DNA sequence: TGTGCCAGCTCACCACCGGGAGCTGGAAACACCATATATTTT.

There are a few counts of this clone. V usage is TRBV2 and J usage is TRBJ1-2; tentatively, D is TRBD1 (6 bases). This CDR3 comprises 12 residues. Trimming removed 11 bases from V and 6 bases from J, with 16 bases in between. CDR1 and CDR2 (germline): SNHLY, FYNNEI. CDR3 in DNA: TGTGCCGTTACTAGGGGGATGGATGGCTACACCTTC. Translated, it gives CAVTRGMDGYTF.

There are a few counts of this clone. This CDR3 reads CASSLGLAGVTGETQYF. The CDR3 nucleotides are TGCGCCAGCAGTCTGGGACTAGCGGGAGTAACGGGAGAGACCCAGTACTTC. This chain connects TRBV5-1 to TRBJ2-5, with 14 nucleotides matching TRBD2. Germline V CDR1 and CDR2: SGHRS, YFSETQ. This CDR3 is built from 17 residues. Losses at the gene ends were 5 bases for V and 4 bases for J; bases not matched to a gene: 10.

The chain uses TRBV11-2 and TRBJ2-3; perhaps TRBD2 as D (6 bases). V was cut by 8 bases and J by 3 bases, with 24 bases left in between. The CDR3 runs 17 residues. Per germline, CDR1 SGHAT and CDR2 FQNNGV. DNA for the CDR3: TGTGCCAGCGGCATATCTGGGACTTGGGGCAGGACAGATACGCAGTATTTT. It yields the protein CASGISGTWGRTDTQYF.

The DNA of the CDR3 is TGTGCTACTGGACAGTGGAACACTGAAGCTTTCTTT. It encodes CATGQWNTEAFF. The chain joins TRBV12-5 to TRBJ1-1; perhaps TRBD1 as D (6 bases). V was shortened by 10 bases and J by 1 base, with 10 bases between the two germline ends. This CDR3 has 12 residues. CDR1 and CDR2 from the germline V gene are LGHNT and FRNRAP.

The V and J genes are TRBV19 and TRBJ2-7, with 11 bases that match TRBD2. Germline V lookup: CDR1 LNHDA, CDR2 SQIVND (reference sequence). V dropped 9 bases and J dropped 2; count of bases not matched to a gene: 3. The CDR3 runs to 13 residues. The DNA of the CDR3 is TGTGCCAGCGGGACTAGCGGAACCTACGAGCAGTACTTC. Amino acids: CASGTSGTYEQYF.

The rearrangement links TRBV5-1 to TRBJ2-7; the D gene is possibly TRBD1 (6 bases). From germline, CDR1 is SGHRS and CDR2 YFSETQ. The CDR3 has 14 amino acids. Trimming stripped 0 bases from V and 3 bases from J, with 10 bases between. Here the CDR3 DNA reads TGCGCCAGCAGCTTGGACGACAGGCTCTACGAGCAGTACTTC. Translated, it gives CASSLDDRLYEQYF.

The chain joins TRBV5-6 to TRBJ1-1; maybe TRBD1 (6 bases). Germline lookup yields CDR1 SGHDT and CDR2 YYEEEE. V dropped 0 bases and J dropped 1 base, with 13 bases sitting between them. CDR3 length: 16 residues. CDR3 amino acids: CASSLDRGAKNTEAFF. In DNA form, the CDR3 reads TGTGCCAGCAGCTTGGATCGGGGGGCGAAGAACACTGAAGCTTTCTTT.

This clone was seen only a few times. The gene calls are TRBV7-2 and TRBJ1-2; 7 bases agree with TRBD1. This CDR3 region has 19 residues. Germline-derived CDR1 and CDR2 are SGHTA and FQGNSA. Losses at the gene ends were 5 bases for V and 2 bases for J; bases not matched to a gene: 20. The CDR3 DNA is TGTGCCAGCAGCCCCGCAGATCCTCGGCGACAGGGAAGGAACTATGGCTACACCTTC. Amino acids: CASSPADPRRQGRNYGYTF.

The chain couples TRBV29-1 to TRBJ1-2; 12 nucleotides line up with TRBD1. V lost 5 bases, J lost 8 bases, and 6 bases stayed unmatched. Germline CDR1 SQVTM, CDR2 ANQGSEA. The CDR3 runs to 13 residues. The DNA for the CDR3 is TGCAGCGTTCCCCCGGGGACAGGGGGCGGCTACACCTTC. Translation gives CSVPPGTGGGYTF. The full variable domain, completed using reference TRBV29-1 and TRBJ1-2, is SAVISQKPSRDICQRGTSLTIQCQVDSQVTMMFWYRQQPGQSLTLIATANQGSEATYESGFVIDKFPISRPNLTFSTLTVSNMSPEDSSIYLCSVPPGTGGGYTFGSGTRLTVV.

The CDR3: CASSQWTGDNYGYTF. The CDR3 DNA follows: TGTGCCAGCAGCCAATGGACAGGGGATAACTATGGCTACACCTTC. V gene TRBV14 combines with J gene TRBJ1-2, with 9 bases that match TRBD1. The CDR3 loop spans 15 amino acids. Germline V gene data show CDR1 as SGHDN and CDR2 as FVKESK. V was clipped by 2 bases and J by 1 base; unmatched bases: 2.

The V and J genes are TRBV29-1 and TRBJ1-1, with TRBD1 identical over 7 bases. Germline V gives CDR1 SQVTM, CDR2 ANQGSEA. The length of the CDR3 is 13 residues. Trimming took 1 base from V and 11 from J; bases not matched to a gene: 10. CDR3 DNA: TGCAGCGTTGAAGGAGGAGGGGGCAGGAACGCTTTCTTT. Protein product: CSVEGGGGRNAFF.

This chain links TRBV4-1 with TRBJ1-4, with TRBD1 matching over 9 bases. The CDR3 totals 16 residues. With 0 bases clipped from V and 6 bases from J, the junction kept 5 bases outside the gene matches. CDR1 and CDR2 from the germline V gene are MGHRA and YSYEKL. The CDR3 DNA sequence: TGCGCCAGCAGCCAAGAAGGCGGGACAGGGTATGAAAAACTGTTTTTT. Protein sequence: CASSQEGGTGYEKLFF.

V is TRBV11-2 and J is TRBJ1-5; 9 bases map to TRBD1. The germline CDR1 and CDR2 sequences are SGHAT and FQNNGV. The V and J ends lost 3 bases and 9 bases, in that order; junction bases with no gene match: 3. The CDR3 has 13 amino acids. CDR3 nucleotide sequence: TGTGCCAGCAGCTTGGGACAGGGAATGCCCCAGCATTTT. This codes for CASSLGQGMPQHF. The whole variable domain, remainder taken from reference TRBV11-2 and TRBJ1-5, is EAGVAQSPRYKIIEKRQSVAFWCNPISGHATLYWYQQILGQGPKLLIQFQNNGVVDDSQLPKDRFSAERLKGVDSTLKIQPAKLEDSAVYLCASSLGQGMPQHFGDGTRLSIL.